A single sample is the source of the 32 T cell receptor beta chains below, sequenced in a study of T-cell reconstitution after alpha-beta-depleted transplantation in children. Construction of the TCRbeta library involved unique molecular identifiers. TCRdb recomputed calls from the PCR reads with MiXCR, one row per CDR3 protein. The sample shows approximately 85,000 distinct CDR3 sequences, roughly 15% of them seen only once. Specimen: PBMCs, mostly from graft donor cells, collected 180 days after TCRalphabeta/CD19-depleted stem cell transplant. The origin of the receptors is a male patient aged 2 to 9 who had a stem cell transplant for acute lymphoblastic leukemia, so the T cells may come from the graft donor.

Details on this clonotype: Germline and junction disagree at one end, which may indicate a read error. The chain has TRBV3-1 and TRBJ1-1; D ambiguous. The CDR3 is 13 amino acids. In germline, CDR1 is LGHDT, CDR2 YNNKEL (reference sequence). The CDR3 DNA reads as TGTGCCAGCAGCCAAGTTTTGAACCCTGAAGCTTTCTTT. This translates into CASSQVLNPEAFF. Drawing the rest from reference TRBV3-1 and TRBJ1-1, the complete variable domain is DTAVSQTPKYLVTQMGNDKSIKCEQNLGHDTMYWYKQDSKKFLKIMFSYNNKELIINETVPNRFSPKSPDKAHLNLHINSLELGDSAVYFCASSQVLNPEAFFGQGTRLTVV.

The CDR3 is CSAGPGVVEETQYF. The CDR3, as DNA: TGCAGTGCTGGGCCTGGGGTCGTCGAAGAGACCCAGTACTTC. The chain uses TRBV20-1 and TRBJ2-5; no clear D gene. Germline CDR1 and CDR2: DFQATT and SNEGSKA (reference sequence). CDR3 length: 14 amino acids. The germline V and J ends were trimmed by 5 bases and 3 bases, with 16 bases remaining between them.

This clonotype showed up many times. J is TRBJ2-3 and V is TRBV9, with 7 positions matching TRBD2. The CDR3 is made up of 16 amino acids. Germline values: CDR1 SGDLS, CDR2 YYNGEE. Unmatched junction bases numbered 8, after V lost 4 bases and J lost 0 bases. The CDR3 sequence: CASSPGPAGSTDTQYF. The CDR3 nucleotides read TGTGCCAGCAGCCCCGGCCCAGCGGGGAGCACAGATACGCAGTATTTT. The full variable domain, completed using reference TRBV9 and TRBJ2-3, is DSGVTQTPKHLITATGQRVTLRCSPRSGDLSVYWYQQSLDQGLQFLIQYYNGEERAKGNILERFSAQQFPDLHSELNLSSLELGDSALYFCASSPGPAGSTDTQYFGPGTRLTVL.

This clonotype was counted ten times or more. The genes are TRBV29-1 and TRBJ2-5, with no clear D. Germline V lookup: CDR1 SQVTM, CDR2 ANQGSEA. The CDR3 loop spans 11 amino acids. The germline V and J ends were trimmed by 6 bases and 5 bases, with 10 bases remaining between them. The DNA of the CDR3 is TGCAGCGTGGGTACGGTTGAGACCCAGTACTTC. It codes for CSVGTVETQYF.

This clonotype was picked up many times. This chain joins TRBV27 and TRBJ2-5; 16 nucleotides match TRBD2. There are 19 residues in the CDR3. The junction had 11 bases not matched to a gene; V was cut back by 0 bases and J by 7 bases. CDR1 and CDR2 (germline): MNHEY, SMNVEV (reference sequence). CDR3 nucleotide sequence: TGTGCCAGCAGTTTATCGGGACTAGCGGGGGGGACACGTCTAGGGACCCAGTACTTC. This codes for CASSLSGLAGGTRLGTQYF.

This clonotype was seen ten or more times. V usage is TRBV6-1 and J usage is TRBJ1-1; weak D call: TRBD1 (5 bases). Germline V lookup: CDR1 MNHNS, CDR2 SASEGT. This CDR3 comprises 12 residues. V dropped 8 bases and J dropped 5 bases, with 12 bases sitting between them. This CDR3 is CASARGTTEAFF. CDR3 in DNA: TGTGCCAGCGCTAGAGGGACTACTGAAGCTTTCTTT.

In its sample, this clonotype was seen a few times. One end of the junction fails to match germline, which may point to a read error. The chain is built from TRBV20-1 and TRBJ1-1; tentatively, D is TRBD1 (5 bases). Germline CDR1 reads DFQATT; CDR2 reads SNEGSKA (reference sequence). The CDR3 has 13 amino acids. CDR3 loop: CSASVSTDSLRVF. The CDR3, as DNA: TGCAGTGCTAGCGTTTCGACCGACAGTTTACGCGTCTTT.

This clonotype was observed a handful of times. V and J are TRBV29-1 and TRBJ2-3; possibly TRBD2 for D (6 bases). Germline lookup yields CDR1 SQVTM and CDR2 ANQGSEA. Trimming took 4 bases from V and 3 from J, leaving 14 bases between them. This CDR3 spans 14 amino acids. The CDR3 sequence: CSVVWGDGTDTQYF. The CDR3 DNA is TGCAGCGTTGTTTGGGGGGATGGAACAGATACGCAGTATTTT.

Only a few counts were recorded for this clonotype. This chain joins TRBV12-3 or TRBV12-4 and TRBJ1-5; D gene ambiguous. Trimming stripped 6 bases from V and 0 bases from J, with 12 bases between. The CDR3 runs to 15 residues. CDR3 sequence (DNA): TGTGCCAGCAGACCCGGGGTCCCTAGCAATCAGCCCCAGCATTTT. Protein product: CASRPGVPSNQPQHF.

This clonotype was observed a few times. The gene calls are TRBV6-5 and TRBJ1-1; a possible D gene is TRBD1 (5 bases). V dropped 2 bases and J dropped 3 bases, with 10 bases sitting between them. Looked up from germline, CDR1 is MNHEY and CDR2 is SVGAGI. The CDR3 spans 14 residues. The CDR3 loop reads CASSYQGSDTEAFF. The CDR3, as DNA: TGTGCCAGCAGTTACCAGGGTTCGGACACTGAAGCTTTCTTT.

This clonotype was detected many times. The germline gene is not matched at one end of the junction; a read error may be the cause. The CDR3 DNA reads as TGTGCCAGCAGCTTTTATGTAGGGGACAGGGTGTTC. It encodes CASSFYVGDRVF. The chain carries TRBV7-2 and TRBJ1-6, with TRBD1 identical over 9 bases. Germline values: CDR1 SGHTA, CDR2 FQGNSA. The CDR3 has 12 residues.

There are a few counts of this clonotype. The rearrangement links TRBV18 to TRBJ2-5; 10 bases fit TRBD2. CDR1 is KGHSH, CDR2 LQKENI, per germline. The CDR3 is 15 amino acids. J lost 0 bases, V lost 3 bases, and 1 base had no gene match. The CDR3 is CASSPLAGDQETQYF. In DNA form, the CDR3 reads TGTGCCAGCTCACCGCTAGCGGGGGACCAAGAGACCCAGTACTTC.

In this sample, this clonotype turned up a few times. The chain carries TRBV5-6 and TRBJ1-2; 7 bases are a match to TRBD1. Unmatched junction bases numbered 4, after V lost 4 bases and J lost 7 bases. The germline gives CDR1 SGHDT, CDR2 YYEEEE. This CDR3 spans 12 amino acids. CDR3 amino acids: CASSLGTAGYTF. The CDR3, as DNA: TGTGCCAGCAGCCTGGGGACAGCTGGCTACACCTTC.

This clonotype was counted only a few times. The junction differs from germline at one of its ends, possibly a read error. The rearrangement links TRBV7-2 to TRBJ2-5; D possibly corresponds to TRBD2 (6 bases). The CDR3 contains 12 residues. Germline-derived CDR1 and CDR2 are SGHTA and FQGNSA. Written as DNA, the CDR3 is TGTGCCAGCAGCTTTAGGCGGGATCAGTCCCACTTC. Amino acid sequence: CASSFRRDQSHF.

This clonotype was observed a handful of times. This chain joins TRBV5-1 and TRBJ1-1; D remains ambiguous. The germline gives CDR1 SGHRS, CDR2 YFSETQ. The CDR3 loop spans 12 amino acids. V was clipped by 0 bases and J by 8 bases, with 8 bases between them. In DNA, the CDR3 is TGCGCCAGCAGCTTGGAAGGAGGGGAAGCTTTCTTT. Its translation is CASSLEGGEAFF. Full variable domain (missing parts from reference TRBV5-1 and TRBJ1-1): KAGVTQTPRYLIKTRGQQVTLSCSPISGHRSVSWYQQTPGQGLQFLFEYFSETQRNKGNFPGRFSGRQFSNSRSEMNVSTLELGDSALYLCASSLEGGEAFFGQGTRLTVV.

This clonotype was detected only a few times. The chain couples TRBV5-1 to TRBJ2-2, with D possibly matching TRBD1 (6 bases). From germline, CDR1 is SGHRS and CDR2 YFSETQ. The CDR3 runs to 14 residues. Trimming pared 0 bases from V and 7 bases from J, leaving 10 bases between. CDR3 amino acids: CASSLDRAIGELFF. The CDR3 DNA reads TGCGCCAGCAGCTTGGACAGGGCGATCGGGGAGCTGTTTTTT.

V gene TRBV5-1 combines with J gene TRBJ2-7, with D perhaps given as TRBD1 or TRBD2 (5 bases each). The CDR3 covers 13 residues. The germline CDR1 and CDR2 sequences are SGHRS and YFSETQ. V was clipped by 5 bases and J by 3 bases, with 12 bases between them. CDR3 loop: CASRLGQGYEQYF. The CDR3 DNA is TGCGCCAGCAGACTAGGCCAGGGCTACGAGCAGTACTTC.

This clonotype was counted a few times. This sequence joins TRBV2 and TRBJ1-4; D possibly corresponds to TRBD1 (5 bases). The CDR3 length is 15 residues. Per germline, CDR1 SNHLY and CDR2 FYNNEI. V was cut by 0 bases and J by 3 bases, with 8 bases left in between. In nucleotides, the CDR3 is TGTGCCAGCAGTGAAGCCGGGGGTGCTAATGAAAAACTGTTTTTT. Its protein is CASSEAGGANEKLFF.

On this clonotype: The germline gene is not matched at one end of the junction; a read error may be the cause. This chain connects TRBV20-1 to TRBJ2-3, with D possibly matching TRBD2 (6 bases). In germline, CDR1 is DFQATT, CDR2 SNEGSKA (reference sequence). The CDR3 extends over 14 amino acids. The CDR3 region is CTARTGGAVSSQYF. The CDR3 DNA follows: TGCACTGCTAGAACGGGCGGGGCAGTCAGCTCGCAGTATTTT.

This clonotype is categorized as medium-sized (0.01 to 0.1%). The V and J genes are TRBV7-2 and TRBJ1-4, with D unclear. CDR1 is SGHTA, CDR2 FQGNSA, per germline. This CDR3 has 16 amino acids. Trimming left V 4 bases short and J 0 bases short, with 12 bases between. The CDR3 region is CASSSRILATNEKLFF. The CDR3 bases are TGTGCCAGCAGCTCCCGAATATTAGCAACTAATGAAAAACTGTTTTTT.

This chain uses TRBV29-1 with TRBJ2-7; perhaps TRBD1 as D (6 bases). CDR3 length: 14 residues. CDR1 and CDR2 from the germline V gene are SQVTM and ANQGSEA. Trimming left V 2 bases short and J 2 bases short, with 13 bases between. The CDR3 bases are TGCAGCGTTGAACTCCAGGGGCATCCCTACGAGCAGTACTTC. This gives the protein CSVELQGHPYEQYF.

This clonotype was seen at least ten times. This chain uses TRBV5-5 with TRBJ2-2; the match to TRBD1 covers 7 bases. From germline, CDR1 is SGHKS and CDR2 YYEKEE (reference sequence). The CDR3 runs 15 residues. Trimming at V came to 4 bases and at J to 4 bases, leaving 7 bases not matched to a gene. The CDR3 protein is CASSRDRVPTGELFF. DNA for the CDR3: TGTGCCAGCAGCCGAGACAGGGTACCCACCGGGGAGCTGTTTTTT. The full variable domain, completed using reference TRBV5-5 and TRBJ2-2, is DAGVTQSPTHLIKTRGQQVTLRCSPISGHKSVSWYQQVLGQGPQFIFQYYEKEERGRGNFPDRFSARQFPNYSSELNVNALLLGDSALYLCASSRDRVPTGELFFGEGSRLTVL.

This clonotype appeared a few times. The chain couples TRBV5-1 to TRBJ2-3; TRBD2 matches at 8 bases. CDR1 and CDR2 from the germline V gene are SGHRS and YFSETQ. Germline trimming cut 5 bases from V and 3 bases from J; bases unmatched to any gene: 2. CDR3 size: 13 residues. The DNA for the CDR3 is TGCGCCAGCAGTAGCGGGGAGACAGATACGCAGTATTTT. It translates to CASSSGETDTQYF.

This clonotype was seen a few times. The V and J genes are TRBV20-1 and TRBJ2-5; weak D call: TRBD2 (5 bases). The ends were cut back, 4 bases at V and 1 base at J, with 10 bases in the middle. This CDR3 contains 13 residues. Germline CDR1 DFQATT, CDR2 SNEGSKA (reference sequence). The chain's CDR3 is CSANERPQETQYF. CDR3 coding DNA: TGCAGTGCTAACGAGCGGCCCCAAGAGACCCAGTACTTC.

The chain employs TRBV11-2 and TRBJ1-2, with unresolved D. The CDR3 extends over 18 amino acids. The V gene lost 1 base and the J gene lost 4 bases, with 22 bases spanning the gap. Germline V gene sequence: CDR1 SGHAT, CDR2 FQNNGV. The CDR3: CASSLVSRRSPSFYGYTF. The CDR3, as DNA: TGTGCCAGCAGCTTAGTGTCTCGGCGCAGCCCAAGTTTCTATGGCTACACCTTC. The variable domain in full, completed from reference TRBV11-2 and TRBJ1-2, reads EAGVAQSPRYKIIEKRQSVAFWCNPISGHATLYWYQQILGQGPKLLIQFQNNGVVDDSQLPKDRFSAERLKGVDSTLKIQPAKLEDSAVYLCASSLVSRRSPSFYGYTFGSGTRLTVV.

This clonotype was counted between two and nine times. V is TRBV7-9 and J is TRBJ1-1; 7 bases agree with TRBD1. The V segment lost 5 bases and the J segment 0 bases; nucleotides outside the gene matches: 12. The CDR3 runs 17 residues. Germline CDR1 SEHNR, CDR2 FQNEAQ (reference sequence). CDR3: CASSGRQGRLMNTEAFF. Written as DNA, the CDR3 is TGTGCCAGCAGCGGAAGACAGGGACGCCTTATGAACACTGAAGCTTTCTTT.

At least ten counts were recorded for this clonotype. This chain connects TRBV4-3 to TRBJ2-1; D is possibly TRBD2 (7 bases). The ends were cut back, 1 base at V and 3 bases at J, with 13 bases in the middle. Germline V gene lookup returns CDR1 LGHNA and CDR2 YSLEER. CDR3 length: 16 residues. The CDR3 spells CASSQAAGAGYNEQFF. CDR3 sequence (DNA): TGCGCCAGCAGCCAAGCGGCGGGGGCGGGCTACAATGAGCAGTTCTTC.

This clonotype was counted at least ten times. The rearrangement uses TRBV5-1 and TRBJ1-5, with 7 bases fitting TRBD1. V lost 3 bases to trimming and J lost 7 bases; unmatched junction nucleotides: 13. This CDR3 spans 16 amino acids. Germline CDR1 reads SGHRS; CDR2 reads YFSETQ. The CDR3 here is CASSSKMRQGGQPQHF. DNA of the CDR3: TGCGCCAGCAGCTCCAAAATGAGACAGGGAGGCCAGCCCCAGCATTTT. Based on the CDR3 plus reference TRBV5-1 and TRBJ1-5, the full variable domain is KAGVTQTPRYLIKTRGQQVTLSCSPISGHRSVSWYQQTPGQGLQFLFEYFSETQRNKGNFPGRFSGRQFSNSRSEMNVSTLELGDSALYLCASSSKMRQGGQPQHFGDGTRLSIL.

This clonotype was observed a handful of times. The chain joins TRBV14 to TRBJ2-1; D may be TRBD1 (6 bases). The CDR3 length is 16 residues. Per germline, CDR1 SGHDN and CDR2 FVKESK. The V end lost 4 bases, the J end lost 2 bases, and 15 bases lay between the germline ends. The CDR3 region is CASSRPGTLAYNEQFF. CDR3 bases: TGTGCCAGCAGCCGCCCAGGGACACTAGCCTACAATGAGCAGTTCTTC.

This chain joins TRBV20-1 and TRBJ1-2, with a weak D call TRBD1 (6 bases). Germline loops: CDR1 DFQATT, CDR2 SNEGSKA (reference sequence). The CDR3 spans 14 residues. Trimming stripped 7 bases from V and 2 bases from J, with 17 bases between. The CDR3 sequence: CSVLLNDRNYGYTF. The CDR3 DNA is TGCAGTGTCCTACTCAACGACAGGAACTATGGCTACACCTTC.

This clonotype was observed many times. This rearrangement joins TRBV7-2 to TRBJ2-3; the match to TRBD2 covers 9 bases. Germline CDR1 is SGHTA and CDR2 is FQGNSA. The CDR3 sequence is 15 residues long. The V and J ends lost 5 bases and 2 bases, in that order; junction bases with no gene match: 5. In DNA, the CDR3 is TGTGCCAGCAGCCCCCCGGGACTAGCCACAGATACGCAGTATTTT. Translating gives CASSPPGLATDTQYF.

The chain joins TRBV7-2 to TRBJ2-5; TRBD2 matches 11 bases. This CDR3 has 16 amino acids. Losses at the gene ends were 4 bases for V and 1 base for J; bases not matched to a gene: 5. CDR1 is SGHTA, CDR2 FQGNSA, per germline. DNA of the CDR3: TGTGCCAGCAGCTGGGGACTAGCGGAGACCCAAGAGACCCAGTACTTC. Translating gives CASSWGLAETQETQYF.